This T cell receptor beta chain emerged from a study of blood T cells in healthy people across ages. CDR3 size: 17 residues. Germline loops: CDR1 SGHRS, CDR2 YFSETQ. With regard to this clonotype: Its target is unknown. Since a much larger clone is just one base distant, this may be a read error.

Each sample had at least 7 million PBMCs isolated. Next came a second PCR, run for roughly 6 to 11 cycles, which used a sample-barcoded 5' primer along with a J-beta primer mix. TCRdb analysed the 5' RACE reads with MiXCR anew, one entry per CDR3 protein. This sample has approximately 1.5 million distinct CDR3 sequences; about 32% occur once, and the top ten carry about 11%. General study points: Per million T cells, the diversity of TCR beta decreased roughly linearly as age advanced.

Sequencing used blood. The sequence was obtained from a woman aged 25 to 39 in good health. The chain links TRBV5-1 to TRBJ2-1; TRBD2 matches 13 bases. Written as DNA, the CDR3 is TGCGCCAGCAGCCTCCGGACTAGCGGGAGCTCCTACAATGGGCAGTTCTTC. The encoded protein is CASSLRTSGSSYNGQFF.